This T cell receptor (beta chain) was identified in a study of blood T cell repertoires in COVID-19. Study in general: Spain, Italy and the United States supplied samples that represented acute and convalescent COVID-19.

TCRdb's copy holds only in-frame clones and misses some; the assay was immunoSEQ multiplex PCR. The sample lists around 160,000 clones, over 80% occurring once. The study drew participants aged about 18 to 89 years from 24 US areas. Cohort placement rested on clinical history that participants reported themselves. The CDR3 length is 13 residues. The germline V gene has CDR1 LNHDA and CDR2 SQIVND (reference sequence). V dropped 8 bases and J dropped 8 bases, with 18 bases sitting between them. The chain is built from TRBV19 and TRBJ1-2; TRBD1 is a possible D gene (6 bases). The sequence derives from a woman aged 45-60 years who had been exposed to COVID-19. The sequencing input was PBMCs or T cells enriched from blood (not recorded which). The CDR3, as DNA: TGTGCCAGTCGCCAGCTACAGGGTAGCGGCTACACCTTC. It is translated as CASRQLQGSGYTF.